This section outlines one T cell receptor (beta chain) sequence together with its context. Here immunoSEQ multiplex PCR was the method, and the copy in TCRdb shows in-frame clones only, minus some. This table holds 35,000 to 50,000 clones, 88% found once. This specimen belongs to a study of T cell changes during pregnancy in multiple sclerosis. Germline values: CDR1 MNHEY, CDR2 SMNVEV (reference sequence). V lost 5 bases, J lost 3 bases, and 15 bases lay in between. CDR3 size: 15 residues. This clonotype originated in a female donor with multiple sclerosis, enrolled in a pregnancy study. Source: CD4+ T cells from peripheral blood mononuclear cells, taken in the second trimester of pregnancy. The V gene is TRBV27, the J gene TRBJ2-3; a weak D match, TRBD1 (6 bases). This CDR3 is CASSPTGRRTDTQYF. CDR3 sequence (DNA): TGTGCCAGCAGTCCAACAGGGCGTCGTACAGATACGCAGTATTTT.